The TCR beta chain under discussion was sequenced for a study of early T cells in non-severe SARS-CoV-2 infection. Overall study: Bulk RNA isolated from unsorted whole blood underwent sequencing; chains were not paired.

The library protocol tagged individual cDNA molecules with unique molecular identifiers. TCRdb called the 5' RACE reads again in MiXCR, with one record for every CDR3 protein. In the table there are 100,000 or so distinct CDR3 sequences, roughly 15% of which are singletons. This clonotype has ten or more counts. Its target is unknown. This CDR3 is built from 14 residues. Germline V gene lookup returns CDR1 MRHNA and CDR2 SNTAGT. Trimming removed 2 bases from V and 0 bases from J, with 6 bases in between. Study-wide points: Matching results from VDJdb favored anti-spike CD8 responses, leaving private and CD4 specificities undetected.

This TCR derives from an adult who was a healthcare worker with PCR-confirmed SARS-CoV-2 infection or an uninfected control (not recorded which). The rearrangement links TRBV6-4 to TRBJ2-3; weak D call: TRBD2 (5 bases). The sequencing used whole blood, collected at baseline. The CDR3 nucleotides are TGTGCCAGCAGTGACGGCGGGAGCACAGATACGCAGTATTTT. It codes for CASSDGGSTDTQYF.